This T cell receptor (beta chain) is from a study of cytomegalovirus exposure and HLA in healthy donors. Study-wide results and caveats: The study flagged 150 to 200 TCR beta chains as cytomegalovirus-associated. In a later analysis, an Asian-associated ancestry cluster reportedly showed fewer N-insertions than the roughly 710-donor mean. Reportedly, TCR beta sequences accurately predicted HLA-A and HLA-B alleles in most subjects.

As regards this clone: The antigen remains undetermined.

Primers: 60 Vbeta forward and 13 Jbeta reverse. Repertoires were generated with immunoSEQ multiplex PCR, while TCRdb's copy carries only in-frame clones and drops some. The sample includes roughly 96,000 clones, roughly 74% of them seen just once. CDR1 and CDR2 (germline): MDHEN, SYDVKM. The CDR3 has 14 residues. The germline V and J ends were trimmed by 6 bases and 2 bases, with 11 bases remaining between them. V is TRBV28 and J is TRBJ1-3, with a possible D match to TRBD1 (5 bases). Sequenced input: PBMCs. This clonotype was sampled from a female donor in good health and CMV-seropositive. Here the CDR3 DNA reads TGTGCCAGCAGCGTAGGGGTGGCTGGAAACACCATATATTTT. Translated, it gives CASSVGVAGNTIYF.